This T cell receptor beta chain was sequenced in a study of shared clonotypes between healthy human individuals. The CDR3 spans 15 residues. Germline-derived CDR1 and CDR2 are MNHEY and SMNVEV (reference sequence). Germline trimming cut 5 bases from V and 1 base from J; bases unmatched to any gene: 6. This clone was recorded once. As yet, its antigen is unknown. Cells designated naive CD8 were CD45RO-negative and were positively selected for CCR7, with terminally differentiated effector memory CD45RA+ cells excluded. Among the donors, all were Caucasian adults who lived in Nashville, Tennessee. General study points: For sorted subsets, rarefaction showed incomplete sequencing despite large depth. Shared clonotypes across all four donors exceeded non-shared ones in generation probability.

Per the original methods: Filtering was not the same, since immunoSEQ gave junction-only sequences without quality scores. Produced via immunoSEQ multiplex PCR; TCRdb's table is partial and in-frame only. D and trimming were read from the DNA, whereas the V and J calls and clone size are those reported in that table. The data show around 560,000 clones, with 85% to 95% seen just once and approximately 0.11% held by the top ten. The genes are TRBV27 and TRBJ1-2; TRBD1 matches 8 bases. The sequence was obtained from a woman in her 30s in good health. The sequenced material came from naive CD8+ T cells sorted from blood. The DNA for the CDR3 is TGTGCCAGCAGTGCTTCGACAGGGGTTAACTATGGCTACACCTTC. Its translation: CASSASTGVNYGYTF.